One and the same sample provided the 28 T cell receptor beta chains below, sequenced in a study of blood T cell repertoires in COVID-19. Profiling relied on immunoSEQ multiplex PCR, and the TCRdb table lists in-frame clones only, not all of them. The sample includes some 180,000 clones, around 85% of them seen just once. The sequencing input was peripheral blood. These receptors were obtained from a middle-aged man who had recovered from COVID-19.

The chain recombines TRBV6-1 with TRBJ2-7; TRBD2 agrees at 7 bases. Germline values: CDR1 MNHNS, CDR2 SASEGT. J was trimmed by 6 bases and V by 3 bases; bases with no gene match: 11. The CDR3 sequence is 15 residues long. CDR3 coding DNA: TGTGCCAGCAGTGAGGGGGACTACTCTTCTGTCGAGCAGTACTTC. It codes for CASSEGDYSSVEQYF.

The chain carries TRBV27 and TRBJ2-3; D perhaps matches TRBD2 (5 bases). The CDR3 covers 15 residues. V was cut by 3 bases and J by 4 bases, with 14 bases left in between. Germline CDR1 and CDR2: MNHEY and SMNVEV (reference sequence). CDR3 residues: CASSFTSFVADTQYF. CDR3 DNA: TGTGCCAGCAGTTTCACTAGTTTTGTCGCAGATACGCAGTATTTT.

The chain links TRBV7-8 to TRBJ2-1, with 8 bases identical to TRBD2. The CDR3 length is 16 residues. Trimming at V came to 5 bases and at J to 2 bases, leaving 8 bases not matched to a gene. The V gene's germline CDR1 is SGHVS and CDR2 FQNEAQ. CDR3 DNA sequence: TGTGCCAGCAGCCACAACCCGGGAGGGCCCTACAATGAGCAGTTCTTC. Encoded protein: CASSHNPGGPYNEQFF.

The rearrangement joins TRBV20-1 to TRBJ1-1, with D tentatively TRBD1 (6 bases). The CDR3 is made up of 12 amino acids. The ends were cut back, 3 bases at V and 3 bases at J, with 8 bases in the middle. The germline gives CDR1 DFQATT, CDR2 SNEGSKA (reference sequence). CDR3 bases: TGCAGTGCTAGTACAGGGTACACTGAAGCTTTCTTT. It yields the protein CSASTGYTEAFF.

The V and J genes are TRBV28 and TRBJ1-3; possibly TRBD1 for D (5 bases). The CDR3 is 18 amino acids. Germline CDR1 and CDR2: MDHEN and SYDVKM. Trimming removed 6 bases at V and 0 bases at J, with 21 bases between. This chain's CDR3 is CASSHMGWGLSSGNTIYF. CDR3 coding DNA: TGTGCCAGCAGCCACATGGGTTGGGGACTGAGCTCTGGAAACACCATATATTTT.

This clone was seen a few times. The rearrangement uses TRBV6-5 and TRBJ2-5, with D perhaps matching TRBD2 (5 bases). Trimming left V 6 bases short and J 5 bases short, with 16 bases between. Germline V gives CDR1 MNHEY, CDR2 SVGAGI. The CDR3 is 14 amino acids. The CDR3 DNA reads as TGTGCCAGCAGACCCTTACAATCGGGGGAGACCCAGTACTTC. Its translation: CASRPLQSGETQYF.

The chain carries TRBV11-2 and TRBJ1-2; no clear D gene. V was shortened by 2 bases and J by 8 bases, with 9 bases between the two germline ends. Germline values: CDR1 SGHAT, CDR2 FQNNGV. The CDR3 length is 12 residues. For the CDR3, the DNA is TGTGCCAGCAGCTTAACGGGGATCGGCTACACCTTC. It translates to CASSLTGIGYTF.

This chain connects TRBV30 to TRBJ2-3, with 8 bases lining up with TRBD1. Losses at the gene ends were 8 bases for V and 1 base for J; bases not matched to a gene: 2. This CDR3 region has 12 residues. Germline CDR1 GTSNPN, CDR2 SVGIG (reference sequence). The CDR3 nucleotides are TGTGCCGGGGGACAGGGCACAGATACGCAGTATTTT. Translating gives CAGGQGTDTQYF.

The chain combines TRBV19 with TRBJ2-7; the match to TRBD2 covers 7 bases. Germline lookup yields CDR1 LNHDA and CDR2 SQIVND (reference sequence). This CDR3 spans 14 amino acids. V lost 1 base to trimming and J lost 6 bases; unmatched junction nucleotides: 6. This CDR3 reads CASSIGLASAEQYF. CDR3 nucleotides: TGTGCCAGTAGTATAGGACTAGCCTCCGCCGAGCAGTACTTC.

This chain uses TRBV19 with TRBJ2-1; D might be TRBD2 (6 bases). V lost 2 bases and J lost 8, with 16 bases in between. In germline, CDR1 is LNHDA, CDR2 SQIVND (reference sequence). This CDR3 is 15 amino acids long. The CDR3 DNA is TGTGCCAGTAGTATATCGGGGGACCGGCTCCATGAGCAGTTCTTC. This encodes CASSISGDRLHEQFF.

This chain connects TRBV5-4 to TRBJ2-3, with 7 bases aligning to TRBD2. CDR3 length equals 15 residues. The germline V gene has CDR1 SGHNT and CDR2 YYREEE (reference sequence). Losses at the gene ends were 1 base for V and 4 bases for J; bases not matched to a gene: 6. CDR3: CASSLTSGNADTQYF. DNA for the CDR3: TGTGCCAGCAGCTTGACCAGCGGGAACGCAGATACGCAGTATTTT.

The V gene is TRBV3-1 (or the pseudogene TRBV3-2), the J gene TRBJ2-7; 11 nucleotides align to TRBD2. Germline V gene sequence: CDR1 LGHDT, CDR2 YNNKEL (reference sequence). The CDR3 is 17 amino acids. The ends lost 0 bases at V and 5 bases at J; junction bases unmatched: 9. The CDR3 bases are TGTGCCAGCAGCCAAGATATCTTAGCGGGGGGGTTGGACGAGCAGTACTTC. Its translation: CASSQDILAGGLDEQYF.

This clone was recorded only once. CDR3 sequence: CASSSDREGFTDTQYF. The DNA for the CDR3 is TGTGCCAGCAGCTCAGACAGGGAAGGCTTCACAGATACGCAGTATTTT. The rearrangement links TRBV7-9 to TRBJ2-3; 7 nucleotides agree with TRBD1. CDR1 and CDR2 (germline): SEHNR, FQNEAQ (reference sequence). V shed 4 bases and J 2 bases; nucleotides not matched to a gene: 9. The CDR3 is 16 residues long.

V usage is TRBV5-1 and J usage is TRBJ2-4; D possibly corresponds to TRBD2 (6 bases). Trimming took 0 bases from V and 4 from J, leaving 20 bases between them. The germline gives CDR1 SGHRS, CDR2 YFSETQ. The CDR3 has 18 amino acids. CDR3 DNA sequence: TGCGCCAGCAGCTTGGGGACGGAGAGTACTAGCAGGAAAAACATTCAGTACTTC. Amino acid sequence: CASSLGTESTSRKNIQYF.

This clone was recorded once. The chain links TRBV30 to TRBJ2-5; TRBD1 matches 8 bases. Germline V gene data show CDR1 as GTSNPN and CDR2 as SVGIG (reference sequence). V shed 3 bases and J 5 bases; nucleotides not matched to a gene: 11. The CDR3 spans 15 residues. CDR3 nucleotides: TGTGCCTGGAGCAGGGGGCGTGGCTTTGGGGAGACCCAGTACTTC. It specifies CAWSRGRGFGETQYF. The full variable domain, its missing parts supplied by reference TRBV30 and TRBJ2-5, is SQTIHQWPATLVQPVGSPLSLECTVEGTSNPNLYWYRQAAGRGLQLLFYSVGIGQISSEVPQNLSASRPQDRQFILSSKKLLLSDSGFYLCAWSRGRGFGETQYFGPGTRLLVL.

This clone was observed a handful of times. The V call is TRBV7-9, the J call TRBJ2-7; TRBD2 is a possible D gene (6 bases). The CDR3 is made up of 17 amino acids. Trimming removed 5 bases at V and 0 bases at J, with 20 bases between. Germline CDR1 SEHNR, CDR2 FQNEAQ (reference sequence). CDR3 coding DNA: TGTGCCAGCAGCCACCCAACCGTGGCGGGGAGCTCCTACGAGCAGTACTTC. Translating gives CASSHPTVAGSSYEQYF.

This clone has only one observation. For the CDR3, the DNA is TGTGCCAGCCGACAGACCGGGACAGGGTATCAGCCCCAGCATTTT. Protein: CASRQTGTGYQPQHF. The V call is TRBV2, the J call TRBJ1-5; 9 positions match TRBD1. Per germline, CDR1 SNHLY and CDR2 FYNNEI. V shed 8 bases, J shed 5 bases, and the junction held 10 bases outside the gene matches. This CDR3 has 15 residues.

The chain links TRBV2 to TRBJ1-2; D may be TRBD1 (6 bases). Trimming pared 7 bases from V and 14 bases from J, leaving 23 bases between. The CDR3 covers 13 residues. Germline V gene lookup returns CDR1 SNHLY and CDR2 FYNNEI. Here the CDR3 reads CASTISRDINLTF. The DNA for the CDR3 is TGTGCCAGCACAATTTCCCGGGACATAAACTTGACCTTC.

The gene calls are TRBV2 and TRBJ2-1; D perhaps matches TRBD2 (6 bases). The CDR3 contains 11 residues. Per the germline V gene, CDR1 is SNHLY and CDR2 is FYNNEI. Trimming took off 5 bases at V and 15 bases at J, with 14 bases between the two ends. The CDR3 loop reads CASSRDFKTFF. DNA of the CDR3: TGTGCCAGCAGTAGGGACTTCAAAACGTTCTTC.

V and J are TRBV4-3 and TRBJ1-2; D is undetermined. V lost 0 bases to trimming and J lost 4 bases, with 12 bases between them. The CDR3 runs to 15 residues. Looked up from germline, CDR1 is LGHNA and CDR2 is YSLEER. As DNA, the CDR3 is TGCGCCAGCAGCCAAGATGGCAGGTCCAGCTATGGCTACACCTTC. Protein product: CASSQDGRSSYGYTF.

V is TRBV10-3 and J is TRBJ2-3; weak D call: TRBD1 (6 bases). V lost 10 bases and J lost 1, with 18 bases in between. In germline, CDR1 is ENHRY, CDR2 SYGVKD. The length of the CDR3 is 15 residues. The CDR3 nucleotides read TGTGCCACCGCTCACGACAGGCCGCGCACAGATACGCAGTATTTT. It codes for CATAHDRPRTDTQYF.

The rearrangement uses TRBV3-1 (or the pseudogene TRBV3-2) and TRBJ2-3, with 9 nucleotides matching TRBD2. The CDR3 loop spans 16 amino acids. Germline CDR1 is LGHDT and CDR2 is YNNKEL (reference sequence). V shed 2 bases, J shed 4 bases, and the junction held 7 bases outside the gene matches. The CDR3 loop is CASSQLAGGPSDTQYF. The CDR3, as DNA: TGTGCCAGCAGCCAACTCGCGGGAGGGCCGTCAGATACGCAGTATTTT.

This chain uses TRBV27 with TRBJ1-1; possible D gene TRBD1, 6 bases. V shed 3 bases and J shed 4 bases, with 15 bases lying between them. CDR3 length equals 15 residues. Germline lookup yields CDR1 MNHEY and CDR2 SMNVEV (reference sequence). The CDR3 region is CASSFGGAVVTEAFF. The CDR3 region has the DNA TGTGCCAGCAGTTTCGGGGGGGCAGTGGTCACTGAAGCTTTCTTT.

The CDR3 sequence is CATSRDSGGEQYF. Written as DNA, the CDR3 is TGTGCCACCAGCAGAGATAGTGGTGGCGAGCAGTACTTC. The chain carries TRBV15 and TRBJ2-7; no clear D gene. Germline V lookup: CDR1 LNHNV, CDR2 YYDKDF (reference sequence). This CDR3 spans 13 amino acids. The V end was cut by 0 bases, the J end by 6 bases, with 9 bases between.

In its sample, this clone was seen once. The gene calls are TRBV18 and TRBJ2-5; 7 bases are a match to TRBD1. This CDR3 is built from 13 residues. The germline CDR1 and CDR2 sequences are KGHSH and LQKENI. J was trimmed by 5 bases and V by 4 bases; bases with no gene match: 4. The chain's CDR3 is CASSRIQGETQYF. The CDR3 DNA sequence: TGTGCCAGCTCACGAATACAGGGGGAGACCCAGTACTTC.

Written as DNA, the CDR3 is TGTGCCAGCAGCCCCGGACAGGCTAACTATGGCTACACCTTC. Its translation is CASSPGQANYGYTF. The chain employs TRBV7-9 and TRBJ1-2, with 7 bases that match TRBD1. J gave up 0 bases and V 5 bases, and 3 bases lay outside the gene matches. CDR1 and CDR2 (germline): SEHNR, FQNEAQ (reference sequence). The CDR3 runs 14 residues.

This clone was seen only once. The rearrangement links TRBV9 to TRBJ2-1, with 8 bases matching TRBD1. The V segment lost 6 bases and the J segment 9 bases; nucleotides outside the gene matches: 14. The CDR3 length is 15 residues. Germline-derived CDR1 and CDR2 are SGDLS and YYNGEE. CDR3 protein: CASTPVPGQGGEQFF. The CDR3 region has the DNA TGTGCCAGCACCCCAGTTCCCGGACAGGGCGGTGAGCAGTTCTTC.

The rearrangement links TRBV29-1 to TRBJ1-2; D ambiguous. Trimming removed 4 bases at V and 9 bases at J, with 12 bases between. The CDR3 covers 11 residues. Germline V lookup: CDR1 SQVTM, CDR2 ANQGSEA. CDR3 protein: CSVARGLSYTF. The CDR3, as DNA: TGCAGCGTTGCCAGAGGTCTAAGCTACACCTTC.